This is a list of T cell receptor beta chains from one sample in a study of blood T cell repertoires in COVID-19. The method was immunoSEQ multiplex PCR; TCRdb's version includes in-frame clones alone and lacks a portion of them. The table records some 210,000 clones, around 80% of them present only once. Sequencing was done on a sample of peripheral blood. These receptor sequences come from a woman aged 40 to 50 with acute or convalescent COVID-19. Each CDR3 is given with its conserved first and last residue. The order of the fields is clone size, V gene, D gene, J gene, CDR3 DNA, CDR3 protein. A D gene is named only where the DNA matches it firmly. Clone size appears in some rows only: once, few, many, or a class for an expanded clone.

>.|TRBV27|TRBD1|TRBJ2-5
TGTGCCAGCAGTCTTGGACAGGAGACCCAAGAGACCCAGTACTTC
CASSLGQETQETQYF
>.|TRBV3-1/TRBV3-2|.|TRBJ1-2
TGTGCCAGCAGCCAGAGGGGGAACTATGGCTACACCTTC
CASSQRGNYGYTF
>once|TRBV6-5|.|TRBJ2-7
TGTGCCAGCAGTAGGAGGGAGGTCGACTACGAGCAGTACTTC
CASSRREVDYEQYF
>.|TRBV9|.|TRBJ1-1
TGTGCCAGCAGCGTAGCCCCTAGTTTCGTAAACACTGAAGCTTTCTTT
CASSVAPSFVNTEAFF
>.|TRBV6-2/TRBV6-3|.|TRBJ2-1
TGTGCCAGCAGTTACTTCCGGGAGGGGGCGCAGTTCTTC
CASSYFREGAQFF
>once|TRBV3-1/TRBV3-2|TRBD2|TRBJ2-1
TGTGCCAGCAGCCGGCAGGGACTAGTGAATGAGCAGTTCTTC
CASSRQGLVNEQFF
>few|TRBV14|.|TRBJ1-2
TGTGCCAGCAGCCAAGCAGGGGACTATGGCTACACCTTC
CASSQAGDYGYTF
>.|TRBV10-2|TRBD2|TRBJ2-1
TGCGCCAGCAGTGACCCCCAGAGCGGGAGCTCCTACAATGAGCAGTTCTTC
CASSDPQSGSSYNEQFF
>.|TRBV19|.|TRBJ2-2
TGTGCCAGTAGCCCTTGGGGGGTTTCGGGCACCGGGGAGCTGTTTTTT
CASSPWGVSGTGELFF
>once|TRBV19|.|TRBJ1-3
TGTGCCAGTAGTACCAGAGGAAACACCATATATTTT
CASSTRGNTIYF
>.|TRBV7-2|.|TRBJ2-7
TGTGCCAGCAGCTTAGTAAGGGGCGGGGACTTTGCCTACGAGCAGTACTTC
CASSLVRGGDFAYEQYF
>once|TRBV3-1/TRBV3-2|.|TRBJ1-2
TGTGCCAGCCGTCCGCCCGGACAGCTCTATGGCTACACCTTC
CASRPPGQLYGYTF
>.|TRBV2|.|TRBJ1-4
TGTGCCAGCACCGTGGGGAGTGAAAAACTGTTTTTT
CASTVGSEKLFF
>.|TRBV6-5|.|TRBJ1-6
TGTGCCAGCTGTTCCACAGCCCGATCACCCCTCCACTTT
CASCSTARSPLHF
>.|TRBV11-2|.|TRBJ2-1
TGTGCCAGCAGCCCAAGGGACATCGCATACAATGAGCAGTTCTTC
CASSPRDIAYNEQFF
>.|TRBV19|.|TRBJ1-2
TGTGCCAGTAAAGAACGGGGGAGCGACTATGGCTACACCTTC
CASKERGSDYGYTF
>.|TRBV19|TRBD1|TRBJ1-1
TGTGCCAGTAGTCTAGAAGTGACAGGGGGCTCGGCTGAAGCTTTCTTT
CASSLEVTGGSAEAFF
>.|TRBV5-5|TRBD1|TRBJ2-7
TGTGCCAGCGCGAGCCGGGACAGGATGTTTTACGAGCAGTACTTC
CASASRDRMFYEQYF
>.|TRBV28|.|TRBJ1-2
TGTGCCAGCAGTTTGGTCGGGTTAGCTAACTATGGCTACACCTTC
CASSLVGLANYGYTF
>.|TRBV7-8|.|TRBJ1-5
TGTGCCAGCAGCTTAGATGGGGGCGGGTTTGGCAATCAGCCCCAGCATTTT
CASSLDGGGFGNQPQHF
>once|TRBV10-3|TRBD1|TRBJ2-5
TGTGCCATCAGTGAACACCCGACAGGGGGGGAGACCCAGTACTTC
CAISEHPTGGETQYF
>once|TRBV4-3|TRBD1|TRBJ2-3
TGCGCCAGCAGCGAGACAGGGGTTTCCACAGATACGCAGTATTTT
CASSETGVSTDTQYF
>.|TRBV27|.|TRBJ2-7
TGTGCCAGCAGTTTAGGAGGGGCGGGCTCCTACGAGCAGTACTTC
CASSLGGAGSYEQYF
>.|TRBV30|TRBD2|TRBJ2-2
TGTGCCTGGAGGAAAAAGCGGGGGGCGAACACCGGGGAGCTGTTTTTT
CAWRKKRGANTGELFF
>.|TRBV7-3|TRBD2|TRBJ2-3
TGTGCCAGCAGCTTAGTGGCGGGGGGCACAGATACGCAGTATTTT
CASSLVAGGTDTQYF
>.|TRBV19|TRBD1|TRBJ1-2
TGTGCCAGTAAAGCAGGGGGCACCTATGGCTACACCTTC
CASKAGGTYGYTF
>.|TRBV12-5|TRBD1|TRBJ1-1
TGTGCTAGTGGTCGGGACAGGGGTAAGAACACTGAAGCTTTCTTT
CASGRDRGKNTEAFF
>.|TRBV12-3/TRBV12-4|TRBD1|TRBJ1-2
TGTGCCAGCAGCCCCGACAGGGACTATGGCTACACCTTC
CASSPDRDYGYTF
>.|TRBV5-6|TRBD2|TRBJ2-5
TGTGCCAGCAGCTTGGGGGACTACGAAGAGACCCAGTACTTC
CASSLGDYEETQYF
>.|TRBV30|TRBD2|TRBJ2-2
TGTGCCTGGAAGGATTTTCGGGGGGGGCGAAACACCGGGGAGCTGTTTTTT
CAWKDFRGGRNTGELFF
>.|TRBV5-5|.|TRBJ1-1
TGTGCCAGCAGCCCGGCGGCGGGGTGGAAGGAAGCTTTCTTT
CASSPAAGWKEAFF
>.|TRBV19|TRBD1|TRBJ1-2
TGTGCCAGTACCCTTGGCGGGACAGGGTCCTTTAGGTATGGCTACACCTTC
CASTLGGTGSFRYGYTF
>few|TRBV5-1|TRBD2|TRBJ2-2
TGCGCCAGCAGCGGAGCCGGGAGCCCGGCGGCGGGAGCTACCGGGGAGCTGTTTTTT
CASSGAGSPAAGATGELFF
>.|TRBV27|.|TRBJ2-1
TGTGCCAGCCGAGACGGACAGAGCTCCTACAATGAGCAGTTCTTC
CASRDGQSSYNEQFF
>.|TRBV12-3/TRBV12-4|.|TRBJ2-3
TGTGCCAGCAGCCTAACGGTGGATACGCAGTATTTT
CASSLTVDTQYF
>.|TRBV29-1|TRBD1|TRBJ2-5
TGCAGCGTTGAAGACCGGACAGGGAGGGAGACCCAGTACTTC
CSVEDRTGRETQYF
>.|TRBV24-1|TRBD1|TRBJ2-3
TGTGCCACCGGAGAATGGACAGGGTCCACAGATACGCAGTATTTT
CATGEWTGSTDTQYF
>.|TRBV7-2|.|TRBJ2-7
TGTGCCAGCAGCCCCCCAGGCTACGAGCAGTACTTC
CASSPPGYEQYF
>.|TRBV18|.|TRBJ1-2
TGTGCCAGCTCACCACTTGAAGGGGCATCTAACTATGGCTACACCTTC
CASSPLEGASNYGYTF
>.|TRBV14|.|TRBJ1-2
TGTGCCAGCAGCCAAGTCCCAGGGCTGGGAAACTATGGCTACACCTTC
CASSQVPGLGNYGYTF
>.|TRBV3-1/TRBV3-2|.|TRBJ1-4
TGTGCCAGCAGCCAAGATTCGGGGGGGAAACTGTTTTTT
CASSQDSGGKLFF
>.|TRBV11-2|TRBD2|TRBJ2-1
TGTGCCAGCAGCCGAAGCACGGGGGGCAATGAGCAGTTCTTC
CASSRSTGGNEQFF
>few|TRBV18|.|TRBJ2-2
TGTGCCAGCTCACCACCGCCAGGGCCCGGGGAGCTGTTTTTT
CASSPPPGPGELFF
>.|TRBV2|.|TRBJ2-7
TGTGCCAGCTCTTCGGCGGTCTACGAGCAGTACTTC
CASSSAVYEQYF
>.|TRBV6-5|.|TRBJ1-5
TGTGCCAGCAGTACTAGAGGCAATCAGCCCCAGCATTTT
CASSTRGNQPQHF
>.|TRBV7-9|TRBD1|TRBJ1-5
TGTGCCAGCAGCCTAGGGACAGGCATTCAGCCCCAGCATTTT
CASSLGTGIQPQHF
>.|TRBV4-1|.|TRBJ1-5
TGCGCCAGCAGCCCCCGGACAGACGATAGCAATCAGCCCCAGCATTTT
CASSPRTDDSNQPQHF
>few|TRBV27|TRBD2|TRBJ2-1
TGTGCCAGCAGTTTATCGGGGGGACTAGCTAAAAACTACAATGAGCAGTTCTTC
CASSLSGGLAKNYNEQFF
>once|TRBV11-3|.|TRBJ2-7
TGTGCCAGCAGCTTGGGGGGGCTAGAAAACGAGCAGTACTTC
CASSLGGLENEQYF
>.|TRBV19|.|TRBJ1-2
TGTGCCAGCACACCCTCCCCAGCTAACTATGGCTACACCTTC
CASTPSPANYGYTF